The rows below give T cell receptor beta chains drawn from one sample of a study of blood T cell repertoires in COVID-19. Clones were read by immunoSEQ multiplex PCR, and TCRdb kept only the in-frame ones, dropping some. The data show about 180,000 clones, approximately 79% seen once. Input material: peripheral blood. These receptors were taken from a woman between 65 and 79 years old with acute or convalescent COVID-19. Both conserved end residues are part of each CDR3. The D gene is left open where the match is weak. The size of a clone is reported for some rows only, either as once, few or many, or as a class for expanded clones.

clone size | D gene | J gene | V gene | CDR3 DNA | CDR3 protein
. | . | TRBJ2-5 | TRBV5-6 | TGTGCCAGCAGCTTTTTGAACGGTCAAGAGACCCAGTACTTC | CASSFLNGQETQYF
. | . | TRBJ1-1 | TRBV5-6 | TGTGCCAGCAGCCGGGGACTTGCGAACACTGAAGCTTTCTTT | CASSRGLANTEAFF
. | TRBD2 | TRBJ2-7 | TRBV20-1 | TGCAGTGCTAGTCCCCTAGCGGGGTACGAGCAGTACTTC | CSASPLAGYEQYF
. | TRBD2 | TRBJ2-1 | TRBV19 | TGTGCCAGTAATCCCCTAGCGGGAGCAAATGAGCAGTTCTTC | CASNPLAGANEQFF
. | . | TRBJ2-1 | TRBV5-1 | TGCGCCAGCAGCTTAGCGGGCCCTAATGAGCAGTTCTTC | CASSLAGPNEQFF
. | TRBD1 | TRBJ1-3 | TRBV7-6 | TGTGCCAGCAGCACGACGACAGGGGGCCGCTTTGGAAACACCATATATTTT | CASSTTTGGRFGNTIYF
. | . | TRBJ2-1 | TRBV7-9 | TGTGCCAGCAGCTTATCGCCACCCGGGTTCTTC | CASSLSPPGFF
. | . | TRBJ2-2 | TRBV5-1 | TGCGCCAGCAGAGGACAGCAGAACACCGGGGAGCTGTTTTTT | CASRGQQNTGELFF
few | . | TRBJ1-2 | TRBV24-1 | TGTGCCACCAGTGATGCCTCCGGACTCTCATATGGCTACACCTTC | CATSDASGLSYGYTF
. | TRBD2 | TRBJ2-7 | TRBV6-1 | TGTGCCAGCAGGGCGGGGGTCAACGAGCAGTACTTC | CASRAGVNEQYF
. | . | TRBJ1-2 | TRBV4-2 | TGTGCCAGCAGCCAAGAGCTCCGACGGGGCTATGGCTACACCTTC | CASSQELRRGYGYTF
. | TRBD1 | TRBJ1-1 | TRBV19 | TGTGCCAGTAGGGGACAGGGGAAAGCTTTCTTT | CASRGQGKAFF
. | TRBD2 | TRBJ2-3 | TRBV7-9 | TGTGCCAGCAGACATAGCGGGAGTAGGCAACTAGGCACAGATACGCAGTATTTT | CASRHSGSRQLGTDTQYF
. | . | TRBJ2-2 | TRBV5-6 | TGTGCCAGCAGCCCCACCGGGGTCACCGGGGAGCTGTTTTTT | CASSPTGVTGELFF
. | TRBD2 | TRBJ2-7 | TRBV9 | TGTGCCAGCAGCGCCGGGACTAGCGACTACGAGCAGTACTTC | CASSAGTSDYEQYF
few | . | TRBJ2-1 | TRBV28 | TGTGCCAGCACAGGGAGGTCCTACAATGAGCAGTTCTTC | CASTGRSYNEQFF
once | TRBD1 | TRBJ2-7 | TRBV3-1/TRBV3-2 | TGTGCCAGCAGCCAGGCCGGACAGGGGTCAAGTTCCGAGCAGTACTTC | CASSQAGQGSSSEQYF
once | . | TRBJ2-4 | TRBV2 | TGTGCCAGCAGTGGAATAAGAGCGGCCAAAAACATTCAGTACTTC | CASSGIRAAKNIQYF
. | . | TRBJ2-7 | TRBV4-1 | TGCGCCAGCAGCCGAAAGGACGGGATCTCCTACGAGCAGTACTTC | CASSRKDGISYEQYF
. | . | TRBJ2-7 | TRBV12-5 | TGTGCTAGCCGCGGTTTCCCCCCCACTGACAGGACAGCTTCGAACGAGCAGTACTTC | CASRGFPPTDRTASNEQYF
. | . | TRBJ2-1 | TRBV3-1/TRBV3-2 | TGTGCCAGCAGCCAGAAACCTTGGACATACGGTACGGACAATGAGCAGTTCTTC | CASSQKPWTYGTDNEQFF
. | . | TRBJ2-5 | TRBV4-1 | TGCGCCAGCAGCCAAGGGCCGGAGGAGATGCAAGAGACCCAGTACTTC | CASSQGPEEMQETQYF
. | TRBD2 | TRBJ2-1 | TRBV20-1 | TGCAGTGTTAGTCGTCCGGGACTAGCAGCTGAGCAGTTCTTC | CSVSRPGLAAEQFF
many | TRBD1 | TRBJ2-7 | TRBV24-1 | TGTGCCACCAGTGATAGCTCCGGGACAGGGTCCTACGAGCAGTACTTC | CATSDSSGTGSYEQYF
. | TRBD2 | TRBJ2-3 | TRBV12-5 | TGTGCTAGTGGTTTGAGGGGCCTAGCGGGAGTATGGACAGATACGCAGTATTTT | CASGLRGLAGVWTDTQYF
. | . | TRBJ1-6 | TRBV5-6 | TGTGCCAGCAGCACCCGACAGGCGGGTAATTCACCCCTCCACTTT | CASSTRQAGNSPLHF